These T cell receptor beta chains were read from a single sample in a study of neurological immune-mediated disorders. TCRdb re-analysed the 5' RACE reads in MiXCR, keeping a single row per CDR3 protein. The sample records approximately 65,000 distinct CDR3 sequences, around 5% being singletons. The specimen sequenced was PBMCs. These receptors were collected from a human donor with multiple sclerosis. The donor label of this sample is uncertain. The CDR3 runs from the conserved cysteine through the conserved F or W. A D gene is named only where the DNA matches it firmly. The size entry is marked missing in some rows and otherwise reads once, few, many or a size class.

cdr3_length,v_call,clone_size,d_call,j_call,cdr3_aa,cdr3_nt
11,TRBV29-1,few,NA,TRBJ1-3,CSVDTGNTIYF,TGCAGCGTTGATACAGGAAACACCATATATTTT
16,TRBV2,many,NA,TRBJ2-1,CASSEMVLLGVNEQFF,TGTGCCAGCAGTGAGATGGTTCTCCTGGGTGTGAATGAGCAGTTCTTC
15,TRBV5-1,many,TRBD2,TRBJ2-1,CASSSGTVRTDEQFF,TGCGCCAGCAGCAGCGGGACTGTGCGCACGGATGAGCAGTTCTTC
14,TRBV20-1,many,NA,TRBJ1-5,CSAASGGQIQPQHF,TGCAGTGCCGCCTCCGGGGGGCAGATTCAGCCCCAGCATTTT
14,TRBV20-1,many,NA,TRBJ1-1,CSARGTRGRTEAFF,TGCAGTGCTAGAGGCACCCGGGGTCGGACTGAAGCTTTCTTT
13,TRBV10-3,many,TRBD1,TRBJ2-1,CAISSGQGAEQFF,TGTGCCATCAGTTCCGGACAGGGGGCTGAGCAGTTCTTC
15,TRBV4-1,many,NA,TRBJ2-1,CASSQVVGSVNEQFF,TGCGCCAGCAGCCAAGTAGTGGGAAGTGTCAATGAGCAGTTCTTC
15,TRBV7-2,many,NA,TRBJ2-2,CASSLYITGTGELFF,TGTGCCAGCAGCTTATATATCACAGGAACCGGGGAGCTGTTTTTT
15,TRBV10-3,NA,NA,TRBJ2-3,CAITPGVSSTDTQYF,TGTGCCATCACCCCCGGCGTGTCTAGCACAGATACGCAGTATTTT
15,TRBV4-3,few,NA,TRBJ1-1,CASSQDRGMNTEAFF,TGCGCCAGCAGCCAAGACCGGGGAATGAACACTGAAGCTTTCTTT
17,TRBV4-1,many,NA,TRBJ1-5,CASSQGKGRGSYQPQHF,TGCGCCAGCAGCCAAGGAAAAGGAAGGGGATCGTATCAGCCCCAGCATTTT
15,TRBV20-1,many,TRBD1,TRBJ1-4,CSARDRGFTNEKLFF,TGCAGTGCTAGGGACAGGGGTTTTACTAATGAAAAACTGTTTTTT
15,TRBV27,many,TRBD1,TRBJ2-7,CASRKDRTSYYEQYF,TGTGCCAGCAGGAAGGACAGGACGTCTTACTACGAGCAGTACTTC
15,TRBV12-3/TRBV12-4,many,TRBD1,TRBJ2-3,CASSPDRSSTDTQYF,TGTGCCAGCAGCCCGGACAGGAGTAGCACAGATACGCAGTATTTT
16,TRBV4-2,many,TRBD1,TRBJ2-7,CASSQEMTGLTYEQYF,TGTGCCAGCAGCCAAGAGATGACAGGGTTAACCTACGAGCAGTACTTC
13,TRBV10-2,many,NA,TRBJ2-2,CASSERVHGELFF,TGCGCCAGCAGTGAGAGGGTTCACGGGGAGCTGTTTTTT
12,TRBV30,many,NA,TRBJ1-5,CAWSALDRPQHF,TGTGCCTGGAGTGCCCTCGACCGGCCCCAGCATTTT
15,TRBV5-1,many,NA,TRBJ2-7,CASSRPLGSKKEQYF,TGCGCCAGCAGCCGCCCTTTAGGGTCCAAAAAGGAACAGTACTTC
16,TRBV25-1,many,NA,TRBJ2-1,CASSEKGRQNLGEQFF,TGTGCCAGCAGTGAAAAGGGGAGACAGAACCTAGGAGAGCAGTTCTTC
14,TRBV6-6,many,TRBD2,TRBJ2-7,CASIRGGYSYEQYF,TGTGCCAGCATCCGCGGGGGTTACTCCTACGAGCAGTACTTC
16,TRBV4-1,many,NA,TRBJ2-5,CASSQDQGGRGETQYF,TGCGCCAGCAGCCAAGATCAGGGTGGAAGGGGAGAGACCCAGTACTTC
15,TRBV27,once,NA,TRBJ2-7,CASSLTAGVNNEQYF,TGTGCCAGCAGCCTTACCGCAGGGGTCAACAACGAGCAGTACTTC
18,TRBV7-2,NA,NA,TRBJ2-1,CASSLVSVGGGPDNEQFF,TGTGCCAGCAGCTTAGTAAGCGTTGGAGGAGGGCCGGACAATGAGCAGTTCTTC
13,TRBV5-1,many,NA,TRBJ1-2,CASSFSGGPGYTF,TGCGCCAGCAGCTTCTCGGGGGGCCCTGGCTACACCTTC
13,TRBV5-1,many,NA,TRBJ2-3,CASSLEASDTQYF,TGCGCCAGCAGCTTGGAGGCTTCAGATACGCAGTATTTT
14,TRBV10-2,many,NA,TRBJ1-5,CASSPDRNNQPQHF,TGCGCCAGCAGTCCTGACAGGAACAATCAGCCCCAGCATTTT
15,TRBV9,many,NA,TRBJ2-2,CASSVAVQMTGELFF,TGTGCCAGCAGCGTAGCTGTGCAGATGACCGGGGAGCTGTTTTTT
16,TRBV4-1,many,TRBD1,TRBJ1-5,CASSQFRGPVNQPQHF,TGCGCCAGCAGCCAATTCAGGGGGCCCGTAAATCAGCCCCAGCATTTT
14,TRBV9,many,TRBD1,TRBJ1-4,CASSAQGAGEKLFF,TGTGCCAGCAGCGCACAGGGGGCAGGTGAAAAACTGTTTTTT
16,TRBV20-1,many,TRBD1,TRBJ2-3,CSASSLTGGDTDTQYF,TGCAGTGCTAGCAGCCTGACAGGGGGGGACACAGATACGCAGTATTTT
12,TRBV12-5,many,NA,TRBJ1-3,CASGPFRNTIYF,TGTGCTAGTGGCCCCTTCCGAAACACCATATATTTT
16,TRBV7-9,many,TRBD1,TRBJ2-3,CASSSWTGGVTDTQYF,TGTGCCAGCAGCTCATGGACAGGGGGCGTCACAGATACGCAGTATTTT
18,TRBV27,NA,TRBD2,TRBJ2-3,CASSLSEGRGGRTDTQYF,TGTGCCAGCAGTTTATCGGAGGGGCGGGGGGGGCGCACAGATACGCAGTATTTT